Listed here is a single T cell receptor beta chain. With V trimmed by 8 bases and J by 5 bases, 11 bases remained unmatched. The CDR3 extends over 14 amino acids. The germline V gene has CDR1 MNHEY and CDR2 SVGAGI. This sample is part of a study of blood T cell repertoires in COVID-19. Sequencing was performed with immunoSEQ multiplex PCR; in TCRdb, only in-frame clones are kept and a portion is missing. The sample contains around 300,000 clones, approximately 90% of which appear only once. The chain combines TRBV6-5 with TRBJ1-2; 7 nucleotides agree with TRBD1. Sequenced: peripheral blood. The sequence was collected from a woman younger than 45 with COVID-19, enrolled during active disease. CDR3 protein: CASDRTGALYGYTF. Here the CDR3 DNA reads TGTGCCAGCGACAGGACAGGAGCTTTGTATGGCTACACCTTC.